This T cell receptor beta chain came from a study of blood T cells in healthy people across ages (dated by TCRdb to 2015 to 2017). General notes on the study: Template switching captured roughly one uniquely barcoded TCR beta cDNA molecule per two T cells in model experiments. To avoid experimental bias, donors of different ages were spread randomly across the sequencing lanes. The donors were divided into four age groups: young (average about 15 years), middle-aged (about 39), aged (about 60) and long-lived (about 80). Two additional independent replicas of 1 million unique cDNA reads from the same blood draw were analyzed for two donors (one aged 18 to 30 and one aged 80 or older). The study measured age-related changes in TCR beta repertoire diversity using deep sequencing normalized with unique cDNA molecular identifiers.

In regard to this clonotype: What antigen it recognizes has not been identified. Within one base of it there is no much larger clone, and no base qualities were kept.

Libraries were constructed by 5' RACE. Reads for this sample came from an Illumina HiSeq 2500. The second PCR ran for roughly 7 to 12 cycles and used a J-beta primer mix along with a sample-barcoded 5' primer. A unique molecular identifier was introduced onto each TCR beta cDNA molecule by a template-switch 5' adaptor carrying 12 random nucleotides. At least 3 million CDR3-containing paired-end reads were obtained from each sample. First-strand cDNA was synthesized from all RNA with the Mint cDNA synthesis kit, primed by a TRBC-specific oligonucleotide. Following uracil-DNA glycosylase treatment, all cDNA underwent a first 18-cycle PCR with the universal primers M1SS and BC2_uni_R. In the original analysis: For normalization, 1 million high-quality reads, each with a distinct molecular identifier, were randomly selected from each sample. Reads sharing molecular identifiers were discarded rather than binned into consensus sequences. MiTCR, run with a Q25 quality threshold and the strictest error-elimination algorithm, handled CDR3 identification, clonotype clustering and error correction. Lower-bound total TCR beta diversity was estimated with a nonparametric unseen species model using Euler transformation. TCRdb took the public reads, trimmed them with fastp at Q25, ran MiXCR for clone calling and kept in-frame beta chains. CDR3 protein duplicates are merged, each entry listing the most common genes and DNA. The V and J calls and clone size come from TCRdb's table, not from the authors' own analysis. This sample gives over 600,000 distinct CDR3 sequences in total; approximately 40% of them show up just once. About 32% of the sample goes to the ten largest clones.

Overall study outcomes, separate from this receptor: Estimates of total diversity from one million sequenced T cells were regarded as lower bounds and underestimates. Observed TCR beta diversity correlated strongly with the percentage of naive T cells measured by flow cytometry. Compared with the aged group, the long-lived group had more naive CD4+ T cells, fewer expanded clones and increased TCR diversity, suggesting age selection. Conclusive comparison of naive and antigen-experienced compartments was prevented by the profiling of bulk unsorted PBMCs. Because donor CMV infection status was unknown, age-related changes in expanded clonotypes were potentially confounded. As age increased, observed TCR beta diversity per million T cells dropped in a roughly linear way, and a significant reduction was already evident by age roughly 36.

Systemically healthy Caucasian individuals from Russia, 35 to 50 in total and aged roughly 6 to 100 years, were included as donors. Ten milliliters of peripheral blood were drawn from each donor into EDTA-treated Vacutainer tubes. Ficoll-Paque density-gradient centrifugation was used to isolate PBMCs, with at least 6 million obtained per sample. Total RNA, at least 5 micrograms per sample, was extracted from PBMCs with Trizol reagent. Naive CD45RAhigh/CD27high T cell percentages were measured by flow cytometry on a PBMC aliquot from every donor. V loses 5 bases, J loses 12 bases, and the germline ends lie 19 bases apart. CDR3 length: 13 amino acids, cysteine to phenylalanine. Of all the DNA, just the CDR3 is kept, 39 bases in frame from base 1. CDR1 and CDR2 were assigned from the germline V gene as SGHAT and FQNNGV.

The TCR comes from a man at least 80 years old in good health. The chain is encoded by TRBV11-2 joined to TRBJ1-1, with no confidently assigned D gene. The material sequenced was blood. The CDR3 has the sequence CASSPSGNWVTFF. The sequenced DNA: TGTGCCAGCAGCCCGTCGGGCAATTGGGTGACTTTCTTT.